A single sample is the source of the 32 T cell receptor beta chains below, sequenced in a study of early T cells in non-severe SARS-CoV-2 infection. TCRdb reanalysed the 5' RACE reads using MiXCR and keeps one entry per CDR3 protein. The sample contains 85,000 to 100,000 distinct CDR3 sequences, roughly 9.6% of which appear only once. Sequencing input: whole blood. These receptors were taken from an adult who was a healthcare worker with PCR-confirmed SARS-CoV-2 infection or an uninfected control (not recorded which).

This rearrangement joins TRBV4-1 to TRBJ2-7, with TRBD1 identical over 9 bases. The length of the CDR3 is 15 residues. The V and J ends lost 4 bases and 3 bases, in that order; junction bases with no gene match: 7. From germline, CDR1 is MGHRA and CDR2 YSYEKL. The DNA of the CDR3 is TGCGCCAGCAGCCCAAACAGGGGGCAACTCTACGAGCAGTACTTC. Translation gives CASSPNRGQLYEQYF.

The genes are TRBV7-6 and TRBJ2-5; D is undetermined. CDR3 length: 15 residues. The germline gives CDR1 SGHVS, CDR2 FNYEAQ. With 1 base removed from V and 1 base from J, the gap between germline ends came to 10 bases. Here the CDR3 DNA reads TGTGCCAGCAGCTTAGGAGGCAGGCCCCAAGAGACCCAGTACTTC. Translation gives CASSLGGRPQETQYF.

This clonotype was seen a handful of times. This sequence joins TRBV2 and TRBJ1-2; no reliable D call. Trimming took 7 bases from V and 6 from J, leaving 9 bases between them. CDR3 size: 11 residues. Germline values: CDR1 SNHLY, CDR2 FYNNEI. The CDR3 is CASTPGHGYTF. DNA for the CDR3: TGTGCCAGCACACCCGGACATGGCTACACCTTC.

The genes are TRBV7-8 and TRBJ2-3; D gene unclear. This CDR3 is 15 amino acids long. Germline V lookup: CDR1 SGHVS, CDR2 FQNEAQ. Trimming cost V 4 bases and J 4 bases, with 15 bases left between them. The CDR3 spells CASSSQTLGADTQYF. CDR3 nucleotides: TGTGCCAGCAGCTCACAGACTTTGGGTGCAGATACGCAGTATTTT.

This clonotype has at least ten counts. The chain combines TRBV29-1 with TRBJ1-2, with D possibly matching TRBD1 (6 bases). The length of the CDR3 is 14 residues. Per the germline V gene, CDR1 is SQVTM and CDR2 is ANQGSEA. Deletions cut 0 bases from V and 2 bases from J, with 10 bases between. The CDR3 spells CSVEEGQLNYGYTF. In DNA form, the CDR3 reads TGCAGCGTTGAAGAGGGACAACTAAACTATGGCTACACCTTC.

Worth noting for this clonotype: Being one base from a much bigger clone, this may be a read error. This chain uses TRBV28 with TRBJ2-1, with D unresolved. V was clipped by 6 bases and J by 4 bases, with 7 bases between them. Germline V gene data show CDR1 as MDHEN and CDR2 as SYDVKM. The CDR3 extends over 12 amino acids. The CDR3: CASSLQYNEQFF. The CDR3 bases are TGTGCCAGCAGCCTACAGTACAATGAGCAGTTCTTC.

This clonotype was counted between two and nine times. V and J are TRBV18 and TRBJ1-1, with 10 bases matching TRBD1. The germline V gene has CDR1 KGHSH and CDR2 LQKENI. CDR3 length: 15 amino acids. V shed 2 bases, J shed 6 bases, and the junction held 6 bases outside the gene matches. CDR3 nucleotides: TGTGCCAGCTCACCAGCCGGGACAGGGGTCTCTGAAGCTTTCTTT. It translates to CASSPAGTGVSEAFF.

J is TRBJ1-2 and V is TRBV7-2, with D perhaps TRBD1 (5 bases). The V end lost 0 bases, the J end lost 5 bases, and 10 bases lay between the germline ends. This CDR3 is 14 amino acids long. Germline CDR1 is SGHTA and CDR2 is FQGNSA. CDR3 in amino acids: CASSLALGDYGYTF. In DNA form, the CDR3 reads TGTGCCAGCAGCTTAGCGCTGGGGGATTATGGCTACACCTTC.

This clonotype was seen a handful of times. The chain employs TRBV7-2 and TRBJ1-2; 9 bases are shared with TRBD1. Germline V gene sequence: CDR1 SGHTA, CDR2 FQGNSA. The CDR3 totals 14 residues. J gave up 8 bases and V 3 bases, and 7 bases lay outside the gene matches. CDR3 region: CASSLGRTGEGYTF. The CDR3 DNA follows: TGTGCCAGCAGCTTGGGAAGGACAGGGGAGGGCTACACCTTC.

This clonotype was observed a few times. The chain links TRBV29-1 to TRBJ2-5; no clear D gene. V gave up 6 bases and J gave up 4 bases, with 6 bases separating them. This CDR3 is 10 amino acids long. Per the germline V gene, CDR1 is SQVTM and CDR2 is ANQGSEA. Written as DNA, the CDR3 is TGCAGCGTAGTACTAGAGACCCAGTACTTC. Translating gives CSVVLETQYF.

This clonotype has a count of ten or more. The chain links TRBV6-6 to TRBJ1-2; 7 bases align to TRBD1. CDR1 and CDR2 from the germline V gene are MNHNY and SVGAGI (reference sequence). The CDR3 is 13 residues long. Trimming cost V 0 bases and J 8 bases; bases outside gene matches: 3. CDR3 nucleotide sequence: TGTGCCAGCAGTTACTCCACAGGGGCCGGCTACACCTTC. Translation gives CASSYSTGAGYTF.

At least ten counts were recorded for this clonotype. The genes are TRBV7-3 and TRBJ1-1; 8 nucleotides agree with TRBD1. Trimming at V came to 4 bases and at J to 0 bases, leaving 4 bases not matched to a gene. The CDR3 has 15 residues. CDR1 SGHTA and CDR2 FQGTGA come from the germline V gene. CDR3 sequence: CASSSDRVMNTEAFF. In DNA, the CDR3 is TGTGCCAGCAGCTCGGACAGGGTTATGAACACTGAAGCTTTCTTT.

This chain joins TRBV12-3 or TRBV12-4 and TRBJ1-5, with 9 nucleotides matching TRBD1. J lost 6 bases, V lost 5 bases, and 5 bases had no gene match. The length of the CDR3 is 14 residues. The chain's CDR3 is CASSPRTGVQPQHF. In nucleotides, the CDR3 is TGTGCCAGCAGTCCCAGGACAGGGGTTCAGCCCCAGCATTTT.

This clonotype was seen just once. V usage is TRBV5-1 and J usage is TRBJ1-5, with a weak D call TRBD1 (5 bases). V shed 1 base and J shed 7 bases, with 9 bases lying between them. CDR1 and CDR2 from the germline V gene are SGHRS and YFSETQ. This CDR3 spans 13 amino acids. Here the CDR3 reads CASSLSGTQPQHF. The CDR3 coding sequence is TGCGCCAGCAGCTTGTCTGGGACCCAGCCCCAGCATTTT.

This clonotype has a handful of counts. The rearrangement uses TRBV5-6 and TRBJ2-7; D may be TRBD1 (6 bases). Looked up from germline, CDR1 is SGHDT and CDR2 is YYEEEE. The CDR3 runs to 13 residues. The V and J ends lost 10 bases and 4 bases respectively, with 18 bases between them. Here the CDR3 reads CAEAGTLLYEQYF. CDR3 DNA sequence: TGTGCCGAGGCTGGGACACTCCTGTACGAGCAGTACTTC.

The J gene is TRBJ2-3, the V gene TRBV11-3; D not certain. The CDR3 runs 14 residues. Deletions cut 2 bases from V and 2 bases from J, with 8 bases between. The V gene's germline CDR1 is SGHNT and CDR2 YENEEA. As DNA, the CDR3 is TGTGCCAGCAGCTTAAGCAGATACACAGATACGCAGTATTTT. Its protein is CASSLSRYTDTQYF.

The chain links TRBV20-1 to TRBJ1-2; TRBD1 matches at 8 bases. V lost 0 bases and J lost 2; bases outside the gene matches: 8. Germline CDR1 DFQATT, CDR2 SNEGSKA (reference sequence). This CDR3 spans 16 amino acids. The DNA of the CDR3 is TGCAGTGCTAGAGACCCGGGCAGGGGGCCGAACTATGGCTACACCTTC. This translates into CSARDPGRGPNYGYTF.

The chain combines TRBV6-5 with TRBJ1-2; tentative D call: TRBD1 (6 bases). The CDR3 consists of 13 residues. Between the trimmed V and J ends, which lost 2 bases and 7 bases, there was a span of 11 bases. Germline V gene data show CDR1 as MNHEY and CDR2 as SVGAGI. As DNA, the CDR3 is TGTGCCAGCAGTTACGGGACAAGAGTTGGCTACACCTTC. This translates into CASSYGTRVGYTF.

V gene TRBV7-9 combines with J gene TRBJ2-7; D call uncertain. The CDR3 length is 11 residues. Germline V gene data show CDR1 as SEHNR and CDR2 as FQNEAQ (reference sequence). Deletions cut 0 bases from V and 12 bases from J, with 9 bases between. The CDR3 DNA follows: TGTGCCAGCAGCTTAGCTACCCTCACGTACTTC. Translation gives CASSLATLTYF.

The V call is TRBV20-1, the J call TRBJ2-1, with 13 bases identical to TRBD2. CDR1 is DFQATT, CDR2 SNEGSKA, per germline (reference sequence). The V segment lost 0 bases and the J segment 1 base; nucleotides outside the gene matches: 6. The length of the CDR3 is 18 residues. This CDR3 reads CSARDTSGRAVSYNEQFF. The DNA of the CDR3 is TGCAGTGCTAGAGACACTAGCGGGAGGGCCGTTTCCTACAATGAGCAGTTCTTC.

This clonotype occurred many times. The chain employs TRBV20-1 and TRBJ1-2; weak D call: TRBD1 (5 bases). Germline V gene sequence: CDR1 DFQATT, CDR2 SNEGSKA (reference sequence). Between the trimmed V and J ends, which lost 3 bases and 7 bases, there was a span of 15 bases. This CDR3 has 13 residues. CDR3 in DNA: TGCAGTGCTAGCCCCGGGACCCTTGGTGGCTACACCTTC. The encoded protein is CSASPGTLGGYTF.

The rearrangement links TRBV20-1 to TRBJ2-7; D ambiguous. V was clipped by 2 bases and J by 2 bases, with 4 bases between them. This CDR3 contains 11 residues. Germline lookup yields CDR1 DFQATT and CDR2 SNEGSKA (reference sequence). CDR3: CSARRAYEQYF. CDR3 nucleotides: TGCAGTGCTAGACGGGCCTACGAGCAGTACTTC.

This clonotype has more than one count but fewer than ten. The CDR3 sequence is CASSLSPQPQHF. CDR3 coding DNA: TGTGCCAGCAGTTTAAGTCCTCAGCCCCAGCATTTT. The genes are TRBV12-3 or TRBV12-4 and TRBJ1-5; D unresolved. V was clipped by 2 bases and J by 6 bases, with 5 bases between them. The CDR3 totals 12 residues.

V and J are TRBV6-6 and TRBJ1-1; 7 nucleotides match TRBD1. Germline loops: CDR1 MNHNY, CDR2 SVGAGI (reference sequence). CDR3 length: 14 residues. J was trimmed by 2 bases and V by 5 bases; bases with no gene match: 5. CDR3 in DNA: TGTGCCAGCAGTCGCTCAGGGGGAAACACTGAAGCTTTCTTT. It yields the protein CASSRSGGNTEAFF.

This clonotype was picked up many times. The rearrangement uses TRBV7-2 and TRBJ2-7, with TRBD1 as a possible D gene (6 bases). The germline V and J ends were trimmed by 5 bases and 0 bases, with 11 bases remaining between them. The CDR3 spans 14 residues. Germline lookup yields CDR1 SGHTA and CDR2 FQGNSA. The CDR3 coding sequence is TGTGCCAGCAGCGTAAGACAGGACTCCTACGAGCAGTACTTC. Translation gives CASSVRQDSYEQYF.

This clonotype appeared a few times. This sequence joins TRBV6-1 and TRBJ2-7; a weak D match, TRBD1 (6 bases). The CDR3 covers 15 residues. Germline V gene data show CDR1 as MNHNS and CDR2 as SASEGT. The ends were cut back, 11 bases at V and 2 bases at J, with 22 bases in the middle. The CDR3 sequence is CAGARTGRSTYEQYF. The DNA of the CDR3 is TGTGCCGGAGCCCGAACAGGGCGTTCAACCTACGAGCAGTACTTC.

The chain recombines TRBV7-9 with TRBJ1-1; D unclear. Germline V gives CDR1 SEHNR, CDR2 FQNEAQ (reference sequence). The V and J ends lost 5 bases and 1 base respectively, with 11 bases between them. The CDR3 loop spans 14 amino acids. The CDR3 spells CASSLSTPNTEAFF. CDR3 in DNA: TGTGCCAGCAGCCTATCCACCCCGAACACTGAAGCTTTCTTT.

In DNA form, the CDR3 reads TGTGCCACCAGCCCCAGACGGGACACTGAAGCTTTCTTT. This encodes CATSPRRDTEAFF. The rearrangement joins TRBV15 to TRBJ1-1; D is unclear. Germline CDR1 is LNHNV and CDR2 is YYDKDF (reference sequence). The V end lost 5 bases, the J end lost 3 bases, and 10 bases lay between the germline ends. This CDR3 region has 13 residues.

This clonotype was observed at least ten times. The chain links TRBV6-2 or TRBV6-3 to TRBJ2-2, with a possible D match to TRBD2 (7 bases). The CDR3 totals 14 residues. Trimming left V 5 bases short and J 6 bases short, with 13 bases between. CDR1 is MNHEY and CDR2 is SVGEGT in the germline V gene. The CDR3 DNA follows: TGTGCCAGCAGTCCGACCGGGGGGCCCGGGGAGCTGTTTTTT. Its protein product is CASSPTGGPGELFF.

This clonotype was detected only a few times. V usage is TRBV5-1 and J usage is TRBJ1-1; tentatively, D is TRBD1 (5 bases). CDR3 size: 13 residues. Per the germline V gene, CDR1 is SGHRS and CDR2 is YFSETQ. V lost 2 bases, J lost 1 base, and 6 bases lay in between. Written as DNA, the CDR3 is TGCGCCAGCAGCTTTACAGGGAACACTGAAGCTTTCTTT. Its protein is CASSFTGNTEAFF.

A word on this clonotype: A much larger clone differs by one base, so this may be a read error. It is likely a read error, because the conserved phenylalanine at the end of the CDR3 is missing. The rearrangement joins TRBV28 to TRBJ2-6; D not resolved. Trimming left V 7 bases short and J 5 bases short, with 12 bases between. The germline gives CDR1 MDHEN, CDR2 SYDVKM. The CDR3 is made up of 14 amino acids. In nucleotides, the CDR3 is TGTGCCAGCAACGGACCCCTCCGGGCCAACGTCCTGACTCTC. It translates to CASNGPLRANVLTL.

This clonotype has at least ten counts. The chain employs TRBV5-1 and TRBJ1-1, with D unresolved. This CDR3 contains 14 residues. V lost 2 bases to trimming and J lost 5 bases, with 13 bases between them. CDR1 and CDR2 (germline): SGHRS, YFSETQ. The CDR3 bases are TGCGCCAGCAGCTTTCGGCCCCTGGCTACTGAAGCTTTCTTT. It specifies CASSFRPLATEAFF.